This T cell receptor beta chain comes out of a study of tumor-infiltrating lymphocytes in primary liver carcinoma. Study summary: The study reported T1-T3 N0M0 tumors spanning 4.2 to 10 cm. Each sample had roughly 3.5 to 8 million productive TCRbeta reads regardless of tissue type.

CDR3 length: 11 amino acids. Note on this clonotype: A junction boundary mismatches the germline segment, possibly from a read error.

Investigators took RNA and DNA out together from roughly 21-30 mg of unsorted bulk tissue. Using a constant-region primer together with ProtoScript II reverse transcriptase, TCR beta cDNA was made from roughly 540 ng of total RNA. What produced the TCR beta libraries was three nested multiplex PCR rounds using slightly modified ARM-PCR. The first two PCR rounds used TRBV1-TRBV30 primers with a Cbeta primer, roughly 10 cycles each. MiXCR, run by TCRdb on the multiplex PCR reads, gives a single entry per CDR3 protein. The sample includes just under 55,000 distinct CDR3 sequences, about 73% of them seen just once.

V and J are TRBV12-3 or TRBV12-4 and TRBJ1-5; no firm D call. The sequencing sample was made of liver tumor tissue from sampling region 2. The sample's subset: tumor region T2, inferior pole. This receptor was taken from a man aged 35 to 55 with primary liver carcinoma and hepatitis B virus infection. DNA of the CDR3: TGCGCCAGCAGTTTAGGTCAGCCCCAGCATTTT. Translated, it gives CASSLGQPQHF.